The sequence of this T cell receptor beta chain was determined in a study of T cells after yellow fever vaccination. The CDR3 is made up of 15 amino acids. In germline, CDR1 is ENHRY, CDR2 SYGVKD. With 4 bases removed from V and 0 bases from J, the gap between germline ends came to 10 bases. They built TCR cDNA with 5'RACE template switching, a step that put in a universal primer site and UMIs. In TCRdb, the 5' RACE reads were re-called with MiXCR into one record per CDR3 protein. This sample has about 580,000 distinct CDR3 sequences, with about 15% found just once. The source material was PBMCs, sampled around 5 days after the first yellow fever vaccination. The chain links TRBV10-3 to TRBJ2-1; D unresolved. The clonotype was recovered from a man aged 18-30 years who received the YFV17D yellow fever vaccine. CDR3 sequence (DNA): TGTGCCATCAGTGCTCGCGGCCACTCCTACAATGAGCAGTTCTTC. Its protein product is CAISARGHSYNEQFF.